Below are 3 T cell receptor beta chains sequenced from a single sample in a study of T cell responses to AZD1222 COVID-19 vaccine. The protocol was immunoSEQ multiplex PCR, while the TCRdb copy is restricted to in-frame clones and leaves out a portion. In the table there are about 120,000 clones, roughly nine tenths of which are singletons. The source material was peripheral blood, sampled on day 0 of AZD1222 vaccination. All receptors derive from an adult in good health.

The rearrangement links TRBV28 to TRBJ1-3, with D perhaps matching TRBD1 (6 bases). The germline V gene encodes CDR1 MDHEN and CDR2 SYDVKM. The CDR3 extends over 15 amino acids. Trimming cost V 7 bases and J 4 bases, with 17 bases left between them. The CDR3 protein is CASTLGGARGNTIYF. CDR3 coding DNA: TGTGCCAGCACCTTGGGGGGGGCGAGGGGAAACACCATATATTTT. The variable domain in full, with the rest retrieved from reference TRBV28 and TRBJ1-3, is DVKVTQSSRYLVKRTGEKVFLECVQDMDHENMFWYRQDPGLGLRLIYFSYDVKMKEKGDIPEGYSVSREKKERFSLILESASTNQTSMYLCASTLGGARGNTIYFGEGSWLTVV.

This clone has only a few counts. This sequence joins TRBV7-9 and TRBJ2-7; either TRBD1 or TRBD2 may supply D (6 bases each). This CDR3 is built from 11 residues. With 5 bases removed from V and 7 bases from J, the gap between germline ends came to 9 bases. Germline CDR1 is SEHNR and CDR2 is FQNEAQ (reference sequence). The CDR3 reads CASSRGLEQYF. The DNA of the CDR3 is TGTGCCAGCAGCCGGGGGCTTGAGCAGTACTTC. Together with reference TRBV7-9 and TRBJ2-7, the CDR3 gives the full variable domain: DTGVSQNPRHKITKRGQNVTFRCDPISEHNRLYWYRQTLGQGPEFLTYFQNEAQLEKSRLLSDRFSAERPKGSFSTLEIQRTEQGDSAMYLCASSRGLEQYFGPGTRLTVT.

A note on this clone: A read error may account for a junction end that differs from germline. The chain joins TRBV7-7 to TRBJ2-2; D is possibly TRBD2 (6 bases). The germline V gene encodes CDR1 SSHAT and CDR2 FNYEAQ (reference sequence). The CDR3 sequence is 16 residues long. The CDR3 bases are TGTGCTAGCAGCCCGAGAGGAGATGGGGGGATCGGGGAGCTGTTTTTT. The encoded protein is CASSPRGDGGIGELFF. The variable domain in full, completed from reference TRBV7-7 and TRBJ2-2, reads GAGVSQSPRYKVTKRGQDVTLRCDPISSHATLYWYQQALGQGPEFLTYFNYEAQPDKSGLPSDRFSAERPEGSISTLTIQRTEQRDSAMYRCASSPRGDGGIGELFFGEGSRLTVL.